The rows below give T cell receptor beta chains drawn from one sample of a study of blood T cell repertoires in COVID-19. This table comes from immunoSEQ multiplex PCR, and its TCRdb copy is limited to in-frame clones, with some not included. The sample lists under 300,000 clones, 70% to 85% occurring once. What was sequenced was peripheral blood. All receptors derive from a woman over 75 with acute or convalescent COVID-19. Each CDR3 is given with its conserved first and last residue. The order of the fields is J gene, D gene, clone size, V gene, CDR3 DNA, CDR3 protein. The D gene is left open where the match is weak. Clone size is not always given. Where it is, it says once, few, many or a class for expanded clones.

TRBJ1-1,NA,NA,TRBV9,TGTGCCAGCAGCGTCCACGGGGAGGCTGAAGCTTTCTTT,CASSVHGEAEAFF
TRBJ1-3,NA,NA,TRBV10-3,TGTGCCATCAGATCCCAGGGGACCTCTGGAAACACCATATATTTT,CAIRSQGTSGNTIYF
TRBJ2-7,NA,NA,TRBV3-1/TRBV3-2,TGTGCCAGCAGCCAAGATCCTATCGAGCAGTACTTC,CASSQDPIEQYF
TRBJ2-7,TRBD1,NA,TRBV5-5,TGTGCCAGCAGCTTGTGGGGCGGGACAGGGCGGTACGAGCAGTACTTC,CASSLWGGTGRYEQYF
TRBJ2-2,NA,NA,TRBV3-1/TRBV3-2,TGTGCCAGCAGCCAAATGCCAGGGACCGGGGAGCTGTTTTTT,CASSQMPGTGELFF
TRBJ1-2,NA,NA,TRBV9,TGTGCCAGCAGCGCCTGGGGCCGGGGGAACTATGGCTACACCTTC,CASSAWGRGNYGYTF
TRBJ2-2,TRBD2,NA,TRBV2,TGTGCCAGCAGTTCTAGCGGGGTTGCCGGGGAGCTGTTTTTT,CASSSSGVAGELFF
TRBJ2-2,NA,NA,TRBV2,TGTGCCAGCACAGAGGAGATAACGAACACCGGGGAGCTGTTTTTT,CASTEEITNTGELFF
TRBJ2-5,NA,NA,TRBV15,TGTGCCACCAGCCGAAGGGGGACCCAAGAGACCCAGTACTTC,CATSRRGTQETQYF
TRBJ1-4,NA,few,TRBV30,TGTGCCTGGAGTGTAAATGGAGGTGAAAAACTGTTTTTT,CAWSVNGGEKLFF